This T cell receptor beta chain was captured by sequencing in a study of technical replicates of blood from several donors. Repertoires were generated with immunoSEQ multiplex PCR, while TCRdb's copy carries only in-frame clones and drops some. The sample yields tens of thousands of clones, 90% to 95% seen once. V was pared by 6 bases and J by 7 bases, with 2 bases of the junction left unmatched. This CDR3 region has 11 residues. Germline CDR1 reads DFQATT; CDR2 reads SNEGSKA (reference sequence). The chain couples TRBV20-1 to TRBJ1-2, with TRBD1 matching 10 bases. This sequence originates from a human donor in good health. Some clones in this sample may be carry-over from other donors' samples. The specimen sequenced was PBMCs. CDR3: CSAWTGGGYTF. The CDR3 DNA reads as TGCAGTGCCTGGACAGGGGGTGGCTACACCTTC.